This is a list of T cell receptor beta chains from one sample in a study of graft-versus-host responses after intestinal transplantation. Generated by immunoSEQ multiplex PCR, the TCRdb table keeps only in-frame clones and is missing some. The sample contains 10,000 or so clones, just under 30% of which appear only once. Sequencing was performed on alloreactive CD4+ T cells from a mixed lymphocyte reaction culture, taken before intestinal transplant. The receptors come from a human patient who received an intestinal transplant. The CDR3 runs from the conserved cysteine through the conserved F or W. A D gene is named only where the DNA matches it firmly. The listing skips clone size in some rows; elsewhere it reads once, few, many or a size class.

clone size | D gene | J gene | V gene | CDR3 length | CDR3 protein | CDR3 DNA
once | - | TRBJ2-1 | TRBV5-1 | 16 | CASSFGLSTAYNEQFF | TGCGCCAGCAGCTTTGGGCTCAGCACAGCCTACAATGAGCAGTTCTTC
few | - | TRBJ2-5 | TRBV7-8 | 14 | CASSSSLIRETQYF | TGTGCCAGCAGCTCGTCATTAATACGAGAGACCCAGTACTTC
few | TRBD1 | TRBJ1-1 | TRBV10-3 | 14 | CAIRVSGGNTEAFF | TGTGCCATCAGGGTTTCAGGGGGGAACACTGAAGCTTTCTTT
- | - | TRBJ2-3 | TRBV6-5 | 14 | CASRVLGSTDTQYF | TGTGCCAGCAGGGTTCTAGGGAGCACAGATACGCAGTATTTT
- | - | TRBJ1-1 | TRBV18 | 14 | CASSPPVRGTEAFF | TGTGCCAGCTCACCGCCCGTCCGGGGGACTGAAGCTTTCTTT
- | - | TRBJ1-1 | TRBV18 | 14 | CASSPLGGASEAFF | TGTGCCAGCTCACCCCTAGGAGGGGCGAGCGAAGCTTTCTTT
- | TRBD2 | TRBJ2-1 | TRBV14 | 18 | CASSQGPSGLGTYNEQFF | TGTGCCAGCAGCCAAGGCCCCTCGGGACTAGGGACATACAATGAGCAGTTCTTC
- | - | TRBJ1-1 | TRBV6-6 | 13 | CARRADRSTEAFF | TGTGCCAGGCGAGCCGACCGTTCCACTGAAGCTTTCTTT
medium-sized | TRBD2 | TRBJ2-7 | TRBV6-5 | 14 | CASSYVAGDYEQYF | TGTGCCAGCAGTTACGTAGCGGGAGACTACGAGCAGTACTTC
medium-sized | - | TRBJ1-3 | TRBV6-5 | 16 | CASSYGREAKGNTIYF | TGTGCCAGCAGTTACGGGCGGGAGGCGAAGGGAAACACCATATATTTT
few | TRBD1 | TRBJ1-1 | TRBV30 | 17 | CAWSDGDRGPGDTEAFF | TGTGCCTGGAGTGACGGGGACAGGGGGCCTGGGGACACTGAAGCTTTCTTT
- | - | TRBJ2-7 | TRBV13 | 21 | CASSCPYLGLAGHTRAGEQYF | TGTGCCAGCAGCTGCCCCTATTTGGGATTGGCGGGACACACAAGAGCGGGCGAGCAGTACTTC
- | TRBD2 | TRBJ2-3 | TRBV10-2 | 15 | CASTRTRLSTDTQYF | TGCGCCAGCACCAGGACTAGACTGAGCACAGATACGCAGTATTTT
medium-sized | - | TRBJ2-5 | TRBV7-6 | 16 | CASSAGVRLVTETQYF | TGTGCCAGCAGCGCAGGGGTTAGGTTGGTTACGGAGACCCAGTACTTC
- | - | TRBJ2-5 | TRBV28 | 12 | CASSLIRVAQYF | TGTGCCAGCAGTTTAATCCGAGTAGCCCAGTACTTC
medium-sized | - | TRBJ1-5 | TRBV7-8 | 13 | CASSLWGGQPQHF | TGTGCCAGCAGCTTATGGGGGGGTCAGCCCCAGCATTTT
- | TRBD1 | TRBJ1-2 | TRBV19 | 13 | CASGTGVDYGYTF | TGTGCCAGTGGGACAGGGGTTGACTATGGCTACACCTTC
medium-sized | - | TRBJ2-7 | TRBV6-5 | 13 | CASSPTSRHEQYF | TGTGCCAGCAGCCCGACAAGCCGGCACGAGCAGTACTTC
- | TRBD1 | TRBJ2-3 | TRBV27 | 15 | CASSFWTGGTDTQYF | TGTGCCAGCAGTTTTTGGACAGGGGGCACAGATACGCAGTATTTT
medium-sized | - | TRBJ2-1 | TRBV9 | 17 | CASSVVPDGESYNEQFF | TGTGCCAGCAGCGTAGTTCCCGACGGGGAGTCCTACAATGAGCAGTTCTTC
few | - | TRBJ2-5 | TRBV11-3 | 13 | CASSPPVGETQYF | TGTGCCAGCAGCCCCCCAGTAGGGGAGACCCAGTACTTC
once | - | TRBJ1-2 | TRBV6-5 | 14 | CASSEVSSLYGYTF | TGTGCCAGCAGTGAGGTGTCCAGCCTTTATGGCTACACCTTC
- | TRBD2 | TRBJ2-7 | TRBV7-9 | 15 | CASTRTSGGPYEQYF | TGTGCCAGCACCCGGACTAGCGGGGGCCCCTACGAGCAGTACTTC
medium-sized | - | TRBJ2-2 | TRBV6-5 | 15 | CASSYSSPRGGELFF | TGTGCCAGCAGTTACTCGAGTCCCCGCGGTGGGGAGCTGTTTTTT
medium-sized | - | TRBJ2-7 | TRBV6-5 | 13 | CASTASVVSEQYF | TGTGCCAGCACAGCTAGCGTAGTCTCCGAGCAGTACTTC
- | - | TRBJ2-5 | TRBV13 | 14 | CASSSRPYQETQYF | TGTGCCAGCAGCTCACGACCGTACCAAGAGACCCAGTACTTC
few | - | TRBJ2-1 | TRBV5-6 | 16 | CASSLSWSGTYNEQFF | TGTGCCAGCAGCTTGAGTTGGAGCGGTACCTACAATGAGCAGTTCTTC
medium-sized | - | TRBJ1-2 | TRBV7-6 | 16 | CASSLVPEGGNYGYTF | TGTGCCAGCAGCTTAGTACCCGAAGGGGGTAACTATGGCTACACCTTC
few | TRBD2 | TRBJ2-3 | TRBV2 | 16 | CASSELSSGSTDTQYF | TGTGCCAGCAGTGAACTCTCTAGCGGGAGCACAGATACGCAGTATTTT
- | - | TRBJ2-1 | TRBV7-9 | 14 | CASSPPQGPNEQFF | TGTGCCAGCAGCCCACCCCAGGGGCCCAATGAGCAGTTCTTC
few | - | TRBJ2-5 | TRBV27 | 14 | CASSLFSGVETQYF | TGTGCCAGCAGTTTATTTTCGGGAGTGGAGACCCAGTACTTC
- | TRBD2 | TRBJ2-1 | TRBV5-6 | 15 | CASSLLAGPTDEQFF | TGTGCCAGCAGCCTACTAGCGGGGCCTACAGATGAGCAGTTCTTC
medium-sized | TRBD2 | TRBJ2-7 | TRBV27 | 14 | CASRLAGGAYEQYF | TGTGCCAGCAGGCTAGCGGGAGGAGCCTACGAGCAGTACTTC
few | - | TRBJ1-1 | TRBV7-9 | 11 | CASSPVTEAFF | TGTGCCAGCAGCCCGGTCACTGAAGCTTTCTTT
medium-sized | - | TRBJ2-3 | TRBV4-1 | 16 | CASSPGTITSTDTQYF | TGCGCCAGCAGCCCAGGAACTATCACTAGCACAGATACGCAGTATTTT
medium-sized | TRBD2 | TRBJ2-1 | TRBV10-1 | 14 | CASSKAGAENEQFF | TGCGCCAGCAGTAAAGCGGGAGCTGAAAATGAGCAGTTCTTC
few | - | TRBJ2-7 | TRBV7-9 | 13 | CASSPHGINEQYF | TGTGCCAGCAGCCCCCACGGGATCAACGAGCAGTACTTC
few | TRBD2 | TRBJ2-2 | TRBV5-1 | 18 | CASSLTPQYSGIAGELFF | TGCGCCAGCAGCTTAACCCCCCAATATAGCGGGATAGCCGGGGAGCTGTTTTTT
large | TRBD1 | TRBJ1-2 | TRBV27 | 13 | CASSLGQTYGYTF | TGTGCCAGCAGCCTGGGACAGACTTATGGCTACACCTTC
- | - | TRBJ2-1 | TRBV7-6 | 14 | CASSEASSYNEQFF | TGTGCCAGCAGCGAGGCTAGCAGTTACAATGAGCAGTTCTTC
- | TRBD1 | TRBJ2-2 | TRBV28 | 14 | CASSWTGVTGELFF | TGTGCCAGCAGTTGGACAGGGGTCACCGGGGAGCTGTTTTTT
- | - | TRBJ2-2 | TRBV6-1 | 14 | CASLAGEYTGELFF | TGTGCCAGTTTGGCAGGGGAGTACACCGGGGAGCTGTTTTTT
- | - | TRBJ1-5 | TRBV6-5 | 13 | CASSEQVRQPQHF | TGTGCCAGCAGTGAACAGGTGAGGCAGCCCCAGCATTTT